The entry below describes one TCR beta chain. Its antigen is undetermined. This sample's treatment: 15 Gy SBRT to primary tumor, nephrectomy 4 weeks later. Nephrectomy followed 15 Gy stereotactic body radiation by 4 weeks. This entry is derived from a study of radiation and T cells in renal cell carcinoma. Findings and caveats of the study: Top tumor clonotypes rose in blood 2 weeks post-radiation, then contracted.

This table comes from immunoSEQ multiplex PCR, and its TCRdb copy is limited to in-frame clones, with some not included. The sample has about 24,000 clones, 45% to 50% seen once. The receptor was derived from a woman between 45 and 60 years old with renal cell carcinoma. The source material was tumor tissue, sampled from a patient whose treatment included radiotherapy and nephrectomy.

The CDR3 reads CASSIGGASSYEQYF. CDR3 nucleotide sequence: TGTGCCAGCAGCATCGGAGGGGCCAGTTCCTACGAGCAGTACTTC. V is TRBV6-5 and J is TRBJ2-7; the D gene is possibly TRBD2 (6 bases). V shed 6 bases and J shed 1 base, with 16 bases lying between them. CDR1 MNHEY and CDR2 SVGAGI come from the germline V gene. This CDR3 has 15 residues.